A single TCR beta chain is shown here with its context. The record originates from a study of blood T cell repertoires in COVID-19. As for the study in general: Sites across the United States, Italy and Spain contributed samples from acute and convalescent COVID-19.

Only in-frame clones appear in the TCRdb table, and some are missing; sequencing was by immunoSEQ multiplex PCR. The repertoire holds under 200,000 clones, with 85% to 90% as singletons. The ends were cut back, 2 bases at V and 4 bases at J, with 9 bases in the middle. The V gene's germline CDR1 is SGHTA and CDR2 FQGTGA. The CDR3 covers 14 residues. The clonotype originates from a man in his fifties or sixties with active or convalescent COVID-19. The gene calls are TRBV7-3 and TRBJ2-1; D is unclear. The specimen sequenced was peripheral blood. The CDR3: CASSLQAQYNEQFF. As DNA, the CDR3 is TGTGCCAGCAGCTTACAGGCCCAATACAATGAGCAGTTCTTC.